These 29 T cell receptor beta chains came from one sample sequenced in a study of early T cells in non-severe SARS-CoV-2 infection. Each CDR3 protein is one row after TCRdb ran MiXCR on the 5' RACE reads. The sample consists of approximately 56,000 distinct CDR3 sequences, about 9.7% of them appearing once. Sequencing used whole blood. These receptors all stem from an adult who was a healthcare worker with PCR-confirmed SARS-CoV-2 infection or an uninfected control (not recorded which).

The chain uses TRBV13 and TRBJ2-1; 8 nucleotides line up with TRBD2. Germline CDR1 and CDR2: PRHDT and FYEKMQ (reference sequence). The ends lost 5 bases at V and 2 bases at J; junction bases unmatched: 8. The CDR3 is 16 residues long. CDR3 in amino acids: CASSPGGSSPYNEQFF. As DNA, the CDR3 is TGTGCCAGCAGCCCGGGAGGGAGCTCCCCCTACAATGAGCAGTTCTTC. Supplemented by reference TRBV13 and TRBJ2-1, the full variable domain reads AAGVIQSPRHLIKEKRETATLKCYPIPRHDTVYWYQQGPGQDPQFLISFYEKMQSDKGSIPDRFSAQQFSDYHSELNMSSLELGDSALYFCASSPGGSSPYNEQFFGPGTRLTVL.

The chain carries TRBV29-1 and TRBJ2-1, with 7 bases identical to TRBD2. The trim removed 7 bases at V and 9 bases at J, leaving 6 bases unmatched. The CDR3 has 11 amino acids. Germline V lookup: CDR1 SQVTM, CDR2 ANQGSEA. This CDR3 is CSAGVAGEQFF. In DNA, the CDR3 is TGCAGCGCTGGAGTAGCGGGTGAGCAGTTCTTC.

V usage is TRBV5-1 and J usage is TRBJ2-7; D is ambiguous. Trimming shortened V by 4 bases and J by 2 bases, and 7 bases separated the two germline ends. Germline assignment: CDR1 SGHRS and CDR2 YFSETQ. The CDR3 is 12 amino acids. The CDR3 nucleotides read TGCGCCAGCAGCACAGACACCTACGAGCAGTACTTC. Amino acids: CASSTDTYEQYF.

This clonotype was observed at least ten times. The J gene is TRBJ2-3, the V gene TRBV12-3 or TRBV12-4; 12 bases agree with TRBD2. Trimming at V came to 5 bases and at J to 3 bases, leaving 0 bases not matched to a gene. This CDR3 spans 14 amino acids. For the CDR3, the DNA is TGTGCCAGCAGTGGACTAGCGGGGACAGATACGCAGTATTTT. Its protein product is CASSGLAGTDTQYF.

Many counts were recorded for this clonotype. The V call is TRBV10-2, the J call TRBJ2-1; TRBD1 matches 10 bases. There are 16 residues in the CDR3. Germline-derived CDR1 and CDR2 are WSHSY and SAAADI. Losses at the gene ends were 4 bases for V and 0 bases for J; bases not matched to a gene: 3. CDR3 sequence (DNA): TGCGCCAGCAGTGGACAGGGGGCTAGCTCCTACAATGAGCAGTTCTTC. This translates into CASSGQGASSYNEQFF.

This clonotype was observed many times. The rearrangement links TRBV27 to TRBJ1-2; maybe TRBD1 (5 bases). With 5 bases removed from V and 4 bases from J, the gap between germline ends came to 11 bases. The CDR3 extends over 13 amino acids. The germline gives CDR1 MNHEY, CDR2 SMNVEV (reference sequence). CDR3 in amino acids: CASSPGQIYGYTF. CDR3 DNA: TGTGCCAGCAGTCCTGGACAAATCTATGGCTACACCTTC.

This clonotype came up many times. V gene TRBV12-3 or TRBV12-4 combines with J gene TRBJ2-7, with D perhaps being TRBD1 or TRBD2 (5 bases each). With 6 bases removed from V and 1 base from J, the gap between germline ends came to 16 bases. The CDR3 loop spans 15 amino acids. This CDR3 is CASSKTGTASYEQYF. The CDR3 nucleotides read TGTGCCAGCAGCAAGACCGGGACCGCTTCCTACGAGCAGTACTTC.

This rearrangement joins TRBV20-1 to TRBJ1-1; D ambiguous. Germline assignment: CDR1 DFQATT and CDR2 SNEGSKA (reference sequence). CDR3 length: 15 residues. V was shortened by 1 base and J by 1 base, with 13 bases between the two germline ends. CDR3 coding DNA: TGCAGTGCTAGAGTGTTAGGGCAGTGGAACACTGAAGCTTTCTTT. It translates to CSARVLGQWNTEAFF.

This clonotype was detected many times. The chain is built from TRBV20-1 and TRBJ2-3; 10 bases fit TRBD1. Germline V lookup: CDR1 DFQATT, CDR2 SNEGSKA (reference sequence). The ends lost 4 bases at V and 5 bases at J; junction bases unmatched: 9. This CDR3 is built from 15 residues. The DNA of the CDR3 is TGCAGTGCTACCTCCGGGACAGGGGCCGGAGATACGCAGTATTTT. It is translated as CSATSGTGAGDTQYF.

This clonotype was counted at least ten times. The V gene is TRBV5-5, the J gene TRBJ1-1, with D maybe TRBD1 (6 bases). The CDR3 totals 14 residues. V was clipped by 1 base and J by 4 bases, with 11 bases between them. Per the germline V gene, CDR1 is SGHKS and CDR2 is YYEKEE (reference sequence). This CDR3 reads CASSLQQGGTEAFF. The CDR3 DNA reads as TGTGCCAGCAGCTTGCAACAGGGAGGCACTGAAGCTTTCTTT.

This clonotype showed up many times. The chain joins TRBV7-2 to TRBJ1-2; no clear D gene. CDR3 length: 16 residues. CDR1 is SGHTA and CDR2 is FQGNSA in the germline V gene. V lost 5 bases, J lost 0 bases, and 16 bases lay in between. In DNA form, the CDR3 reads TGTGCCAGCAGCCCTGGAGGGTCGGTAGCTAACTATGGCTACACCTTC. As protein: CASSPGGSVANYGYTF.

This clonotype has a count of ten or more. The chain links TRBV5-5 to TRBJ2-5, with 8 nucleotides matching TRBD1. From germline, CDR1 is SGHKS and CDR2 YYEKEE (reference sequence). The CDR3 extends over 14 amino acids. V lost 4 bases, J lost 5 bases, and 7 bases stayed unmatched. The CDR3 reads CASSQRTGRETQYF. CDR3 nucleotide sequence: TGTGCCAGCAGCCAACGGACAGGGAGGGAGACCCAGTACTTC.

This clonotype occurred many times. The V and J genes are TRBV6-1 and TRBJ1-5, with D unresolved. Germline V gives CDR1 MNHNS, CDR2 SASEGT. Trimming removed 4 bases from V and 4 bases from J, with 5 bases in between. This CDR3 has 12 amino acids. Written as DNA, the CDR3 is TGTGCCAGCAGTGTGTCAAATCAGCCCCAGCATTTT. It codes for CASSVSNQPQHF.

The V call is TRBV10-1, the J call TRBJ1-1, with D unresolved. The V end was cut by 2 bases, the J end by 4 bases, with 11 bases between. CDR1 WNHNN and CDR2 SYGVQD come from the germline V gene (reference sequence). The CDR3 spans 14 residues. The CDR3 DNA reads TGCGCCAGCAGTGAGGCAAGGGAGGCCACTGAAGCTTTCTTT. Its translation: CASSEAREATEAFF.

In this sample, this clonotype turned up many times. The chain combines TRBV24-1 with TRBJ2-2; D gene unclear. V dropped 2 bases and J dropped 7 bases, with 10 bases sitting between them. Germline assignment: CDR1 KGHDR and CDR2 SFDVKD. The CDR3 covers 14 residues. CDR3 amino acids: CATSDSQRNGELFF. CDR3 coding DNA: TGTGCCACCAGTGATTCTCAGAGAAACGGGGAGCTGTTTTTT.

This clonotype was seen repeatedly, ten times or more. This chain connects TRBV21-1 to TRBJ2-2; the table's D gene call, TRBD2, was not cross checked with the DNA. TRBV21-1 is a known pseudogene. The length of the CDR3 is 17 residues. As DNA, the CDR3 is TGTGCCAGCAGCAAGGTCTCTAGCGGGTCGAACACCGGGGAGCTGTTTTTT. Protein product: CASSKVSSGSNTGELFF.

This clonotype came up many times. This chain links TRBV4-3 with TRBJ2-3, with D possibly TRBD1 on 6 matching bases. Germline CDR1 and CDR2: LGHNA and YSLEER. Between the trimmed V and J ends, which lost 0 bases and 4 bases, there was a span of 11 bases. The CDR3 is made up of 15 amino acids. The CDR3 DNA reads TGCGCCAGCAGCCAAGAGGGACAATCCCCAGATACGCAGTATTTT. Translation: CASSQEGQSPDTQYF.

The V call is TRBV6-2 or TRBV6-3, the J call TRBJ2-7, with D tentatively TRBD1 or TRBD2 (5 bases each). This CDR3 contains 12 residues. In germline, CDR1 is MNHEY, CDR2 SVGEGT. Deletions cut 6 bases from V and 3 bases from J, with 9 bases between. The CDR3 reads CASSRDGYEQYF. In nucleotides, the CDR3 is TGTGCCAGCAGCCGGGACGGCTACGAGCAGTACTTC.

This clonotype was detected only a few times. This sequence joins TRBV5-1 and TRBJ1-1; D gene uncertain. Germline values: CDR1 SGHRS, CDR2 YFSETQ. The CDR3 loop spans 13 amino acids. With 7 bases removed from V and 2 bases from J, the gap between germline ends came to 12 bases. The chain's CDR3 is CASGTEYNTEAFF. CDR3 coding DNA: TGCGCCAGCGGAACCGAATATAACACTGAAGCTTTCTTT. The variable domain in full, with the rest retrieved from reference TRBV5-1 and TRBJ1-1, is KAGVTQTPRYLIKTRGQQVTLSCSPISGHRSVSWYQQTPGQGLQFLFEYFSETQRNKGNFPGRFSGRQFSNSRSEMNVSTLELGDSALYLCASGTEYNTEAFFGQGTRLTVV.

This chain uses TRBV29-1 with TRBJ2-5; D unresolved. Trimming shortened V by 7 bases and J by 4 bases, and 10 bases separated the two germline ends. The germline CDR1 and CDR2 sequences are SQVTM and ANQGSEA. This CDR3 is built from 11 residues. The CDR3, as DNA: TGCAGCGCCCCACTCGTAGAGACCCAGTACTTC. It codes for CSAPLVETQYF.

This clonotype has only a few counts. This chain joins TRBV6-1 and TRBJ1-5; the D is unclear. The length of the CDR3 is 13 residues. CDR1 is MNHNS, CDR2 SASEGT, per germline. Trimming took 8 bases from V and 4 from J, leaving 12 bases between them. CDR3 sequence: CASGEQVNQPQHF. CDR3 DNA: TGTGCCAGCGGCGAACAAGTAAATCAGCCCCAGCATTTT.

This clonotype occurred many times. V gene TRBV2 combines with J gene TRBJ2-3, with D perhaps TRBD2 (5 bases). Trimming pared 8 bases from V and 10 bases from J, leaving 25 bases between. Looked up from germline, CDR1 is SNHLY and CDR2 is FYNNEI. The CDR3 has 15 amino acids. The CDR3 loop reads CASRSDKVPLGAQYF. The DNA for the CDR3 is TGTGCCAGCCGCTCCGATAAGGTCCCCCTCGGGGCGCAGTATTTT.

In this sample, this clonotype turned up many times. V gene TRBV7-2 combines with J gene TRBJ2-3; 12 bases are a match to TRBD2. This CDR3 contains 16 residues. V dropped 5 bases and J dropped 3; count of bases not matched to a gene: 6. Germline values: CDR1 SGHTA, CDR2 FQGNSA. CDR3 nucleotides: TGTGCCAGCAGCGCCCGACTAGCGGGAGCGACAGATACGCAGTATTTT. Translating it yields CASSARLAGATDTQYF. Supplemented by reference TRBV7-2 and TRBJ2-3, the full variable domain reads GAGVSQSPSNKVTEKGKDVELRCDPISGHTALYWYRQSLGQGLEFLIYFQGNSAPDKSGLPSDRFSAERTGGSVSTLTIQRTQQEDSAVYLCASSARLAGATDTQYFGPGTRLTVL.

V usage is TRBV2 and J usage is TRBJ2-7; D gene ambiguous. V gave up 4 bases and J gave up 3 bases, with 4 bases separating them. CDR1 and CDR2 (germline): SNHLY, FYNNEI. CDR3 length equals 11 residues. DNA of the CDR3: TGTGCCAGCAGTGTCTTCTACGAGCAGTACTTC. Its translation: CASSVFYEQYF.

This clonotype was picked up many times. This chain connects TRBV11-1 to TRBJ2-2; the D gene is possibly TRBD2 (5 bases). Between the trimmed V and J ends, which lost 6 bases and 7 bases, there was a span of 12 bases. Germline V CDR1 and CDR2: SGHAT, FQDESV (reference sequence). The CDR3 has 13 amino acids. CDR3 sequence (DNA): TGTGCCAGCAGTCGGACCCGGGGCGGGGAGCTGTTTTTT. Translating gives CASSRTRGGELFF.

This clonotype has only a few counts. V and J are TRBV29-1 and TRBJ1-2; no reliable D call. There are 14 residues in the CDR3. The V gene's germline CDR1 is SQVTM and CDR2 ANQGSEA. Trimming shortened V by 6 bases and J by 4 bases, and 18 bases separated the two germline ends. CDR3 nucleotides: TGCAGCGTAGTTGGGTTGGGAACAAGCTATGGCTACACCTTC. It is translated as CSVVGLGTSYGYTF.

This clonotype appeared many times. This sequence joins TRBV11-2 and TRBJ2-5; 11 nucleotides line up with TRBD2. CDR1 and CDR2 from the germline V gene are SGHAT and FQNNGV. V was clipped by 6 bases and J by 5 bases; unmatched bases: 11. The CDR3 runs 16 residues. DNA of the CDR3: TGTGCCAGCAGTATGATAGCGGGAGGGCCAGAGGAGACCCAGTACTTC. Protein: CASSMIAGGPEETQYF.

This clonotype was found many times. The J gene is TRBJ2-7, the V gene TRBV9; TRBD1 might be the D (6 bases). This CDR3 contains 14 residues. Germline CDR1 SGDLS, CDR2 YYNGEE. V lost 4 bases, J lost 7 bases, and 18 bases lay in between. The CDR3 sequence is CASSKGVRGGEQYF. Written as DNA, the CDR3 is TGTGCCAGCAGCAAGGGGGTACGGGGTGGTGAGCAGTACTTC. Filled out from reference TRBV9 and TRBJ2-7, the complete variable domain reads DSGVTQTPKHLITATGQRVTLRCSPRSGDLSVYWYQQSLDQGLQFLIQYYNGEERAKGNILERFSAQQFPDLHSELNLSSLELGDSALYFCASSKGVRGGEQYFGPGTRLTVT.

V and J are TRBV28 and TRBJ2-1; 8 nucleotides agree with TRBD2. Germline CDR1 MDHEN, CDR2 SYDVKM. The CDR3 has 15 residues. Trimming cost V 4 bases and J 4 bases; bases outside gene matches: 6. CDR3 DNA sequence: TGTGCCAGCAGTTCCCAGCGGGGGTTTTACAATGAGCAGTTCTTC. Translated, it gives CASSSQRGFYNEQFF.